This T cell receptor (beta chain) is from a study of brain T cells in children with intractable seizures. Assay: immunoSEQ multiplex PCR; the TCRdb copy retains only in-frame clones and omits some. The table shows hundreds of thousands of clones, with about 93% occurring only once. Noted time point: blood from clinic visit 5 months post-surgery; TSC patient then seizure free. Before surgery, patients took at least one anti-epileptic drug. The CDR3 is made up of 16 amino acids. V shed 6 bases and J shed 2 bases, with 19 bases lying between them. CDR1 and CDR2 (germline): LNHNV, YYDKDF (reference sequence).

This sequence originates from a boy in the first two years of life with tuberous sclerosis and intractable seizures. Sequenced material: peripheral blood, taken about 5 months after surgery. The V call is TRBV15, the J call TRBJ2-5; D remains ambiguous. The CDR3 DNA follows: TGTGCCACCAGAAAACGCGGTCGGTTTGATCAAGAGACCCAGTACTTC. Translation: CATRKRGRFDQETQYF.